This T cell receptor (beta chain) is from a study of shared clonotypes between healthy human individuals. This clone was counted once. Its target is not known. Study-wide results and caveats: Clonotype sharing among the donors was expected to vary with sequencing depth. Having only a few donors restricted how much genetic and exposure-history diversity was captured.

The CDR3 is 14 residues long. Germline loops: CDR1 MDHEN, CDR2 SYDVKM. V dropped 3 bases and J dropped 3 bases, with 12 bases sitting between them. An assay was performed, and its level was deep. Some clones are missing from TCRdb's copy, which holds only in-frame ones; the method was immunoSEQ multiplex PCR. This sample yields about 480,000 clones, of which around 79% are seen a single time; around 12% belongs to the top ten. The sample consisted of PBMCs. The TCR sequence derives from a woman between 40 and 55 years old in good health. Some clones in this sample may be carry-over from other donors' samples. The chain employs TRBV28 and TRBJ2-7, with D perhaps matching TRBD2 (6 bases). The CDR3 here is CASSFGGGGYEQYF. The DNA for the CDR3 is TGTGCCAGCAGTTTCGGGGGTGGCGGCTACGAGCAGTACTTC.